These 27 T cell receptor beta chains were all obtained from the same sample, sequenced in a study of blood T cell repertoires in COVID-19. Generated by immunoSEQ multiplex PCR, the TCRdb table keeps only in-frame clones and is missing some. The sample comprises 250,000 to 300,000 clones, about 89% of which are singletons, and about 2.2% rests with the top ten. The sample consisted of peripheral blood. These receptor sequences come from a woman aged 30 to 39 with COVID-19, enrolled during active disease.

CDR3 loop: CASSSGTSGSRWVYNEQFF. DNA of the CDR3: TGTGCCAGCAGCTCGGGGACTAGCGGGAGTAGGTGGGTCTACAATGAGCAGTTCTTC. The rearrangement uses TRBV5-5 and TRBJ2-1; 14 bases map to TRBD2. Germline V gene data show CDR1 as SGHKS and CDR2 as YYEKEE (reference sequence). This CDR3 spans 19 amino acids. With V trimmed by 3 bases and J by 3 bases, 11 bases remained unmatched.

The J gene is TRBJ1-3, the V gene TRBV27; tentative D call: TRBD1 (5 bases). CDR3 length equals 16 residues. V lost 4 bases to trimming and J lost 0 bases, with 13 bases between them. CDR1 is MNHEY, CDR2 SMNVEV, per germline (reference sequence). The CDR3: CASSSGGSFSGNTIYF. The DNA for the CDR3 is TGTGCCAGCAGTTCTGGGGGGTCCTTCTCTGGAAACACCATATATTTT.

CDR3 loop: CASSLDRKVYYGYTF. The CDR3 DNA sequence: TGTGCCAGCAGCCTGGACAGGAAAGTATACTATGGCTACACCTTC. The chain carries TRBV5-6 and TRBJ1-2, with 7 bases matching TRBD1. The CDR3 runs 15 residues. V was pared by 4 bases and J by 3 bases, with 9 bases of the junction left unmatched. Germline CDR1 SGHDT, CDR2 YYEEEE.

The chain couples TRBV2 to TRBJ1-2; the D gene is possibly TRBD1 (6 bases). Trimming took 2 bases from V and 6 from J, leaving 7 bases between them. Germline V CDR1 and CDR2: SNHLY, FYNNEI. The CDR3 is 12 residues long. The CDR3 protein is CASSERGNGYTF. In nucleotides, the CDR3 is TGTGCCAGCAGTGAAAGGGGGAATGGCTACACCTTC. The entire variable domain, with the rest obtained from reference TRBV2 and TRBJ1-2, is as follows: EPEVTQTPSHQVTQMGQEVILRCVPISNHLYFYWYRQILGQKVEFLVSFYNNEISEKSEIFDDQFSVERPDGSNFTLKIRSTKLEDSAMYFCASSERGNGYTFGSGTRLTVV.

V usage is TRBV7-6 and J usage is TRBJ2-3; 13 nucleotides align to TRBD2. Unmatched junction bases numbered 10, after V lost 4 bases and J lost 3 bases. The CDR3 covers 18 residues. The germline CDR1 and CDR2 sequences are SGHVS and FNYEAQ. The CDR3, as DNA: TGTGCCAGCAGCTCCTATACTAGCGGGAGGGCGATAACAGATACGCAGTATTTT. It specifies CASSSYTSGRAITDTQYF.

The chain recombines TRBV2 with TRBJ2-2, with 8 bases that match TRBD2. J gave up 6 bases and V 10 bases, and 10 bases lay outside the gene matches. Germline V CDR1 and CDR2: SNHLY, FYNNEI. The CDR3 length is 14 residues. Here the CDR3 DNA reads TGTGCCACAAATGGGGCGGGAGGTTCCGGGGAGCTGTTTTTT. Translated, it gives CATNGAGGSGELFF.

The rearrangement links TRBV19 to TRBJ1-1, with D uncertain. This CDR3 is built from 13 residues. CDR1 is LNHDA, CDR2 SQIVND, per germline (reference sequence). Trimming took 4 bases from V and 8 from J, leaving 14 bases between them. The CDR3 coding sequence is TGTGCCAGTAGTACTCAGACACGCCTAGAAGCTTTCTTT. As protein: CASSTQTRLEAFF.

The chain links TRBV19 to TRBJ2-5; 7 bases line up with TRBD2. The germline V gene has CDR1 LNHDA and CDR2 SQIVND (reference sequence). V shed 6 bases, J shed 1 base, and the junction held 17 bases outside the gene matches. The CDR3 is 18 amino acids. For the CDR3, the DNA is TGTGCCAGTAGCTTAAGGGTGTTCAGCGGGACTATCCAAGAGACCCAGTACTTC. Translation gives CASSLRVFSGTIQETQYF. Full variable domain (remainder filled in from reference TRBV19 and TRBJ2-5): DGGITQSPKYLFRKEGQNVTLSCEQNLNHDAMYWYRQDPGQGLRLIYYSQIVNDFQKGDIAEGYSVSREKKESFPLTVTSAQKNPTAFYLCASSLRVFSGTIQETQYFGPGTRLLVL.

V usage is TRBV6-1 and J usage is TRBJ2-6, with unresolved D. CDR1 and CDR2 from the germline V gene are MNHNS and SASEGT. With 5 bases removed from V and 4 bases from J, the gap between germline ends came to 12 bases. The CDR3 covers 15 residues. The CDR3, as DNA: TGTGCCAGCAGTCTAGGTGTAGCCGGGGCCAACGTCCTGACTTTC. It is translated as CASSLGVAGANVLTF.

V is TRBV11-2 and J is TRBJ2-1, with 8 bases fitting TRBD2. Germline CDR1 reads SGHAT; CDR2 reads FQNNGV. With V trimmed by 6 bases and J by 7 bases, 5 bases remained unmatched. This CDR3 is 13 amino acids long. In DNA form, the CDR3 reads TGTGCCAGCAGTCTAACTAGCGGTAATGAGCAGTTCTTC. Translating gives CASSLTSGNEQFF. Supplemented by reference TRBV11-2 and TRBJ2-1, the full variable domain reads EAGVAQSPRYKIIEKRQSVAFWCNPISGHATLYWYQQILGQGPKLLIQFQNNGVVDDSQLPKDRFSAERLKGVDSTLKIQPAKLEDSAVYLCASSLTSGNEQFFGPGTRLTVL.

CDR3 loop: CASSDRTWGGEQFF. CDR3 sequence (DNA): TGTGCCAGCAGTGACCGGACATGGGGTGGTGAGCAGTTCTTC. The V and J genes are TRBV6-1 and TRBJ2-1; maybe TRBD1 (5 bases). The germline gives CDR1 MNHNS, CDR2 SASEGT. The CDR3 loop spans 14 amino acids. V was pared by 3 bases and J by 9 bases, with 15 bases between.

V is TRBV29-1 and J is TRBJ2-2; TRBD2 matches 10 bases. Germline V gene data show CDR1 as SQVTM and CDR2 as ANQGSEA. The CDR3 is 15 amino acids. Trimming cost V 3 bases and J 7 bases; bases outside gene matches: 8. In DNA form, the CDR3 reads TGCAGCGTTGAGATGAGCGGGAGGGCGAACGGGGAGCTGTTTTTT. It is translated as CSVEMSGRANGELFF.

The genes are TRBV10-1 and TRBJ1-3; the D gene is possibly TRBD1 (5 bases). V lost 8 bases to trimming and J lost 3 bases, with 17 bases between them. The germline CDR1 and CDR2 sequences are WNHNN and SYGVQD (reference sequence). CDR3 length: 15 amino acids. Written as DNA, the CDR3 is TGCGCCAGCGCGGCGGGGACGGCCATTGGAAACACCATATATTTT. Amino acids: CASAAGTAIGNTIYF.

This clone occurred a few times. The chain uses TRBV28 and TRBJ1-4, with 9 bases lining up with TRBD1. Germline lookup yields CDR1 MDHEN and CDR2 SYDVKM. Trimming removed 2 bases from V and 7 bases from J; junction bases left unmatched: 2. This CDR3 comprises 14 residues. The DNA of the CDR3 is TGTGCCAGCAGTTTAATGACAGGGGGTGAAAAACTGTTTTTT. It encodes CASSLMTGGEKLFF. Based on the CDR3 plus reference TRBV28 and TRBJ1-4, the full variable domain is DVKVTQSSRYLVKRTGEKVFLECVQDMDHENMFWYRQDPGLGLRLIYFSYDVKMKEKGDIPEGYSVSREKKERFSLILESASTNQTSMYLCASSLMTGGEKLFFGSGTQLSVL.

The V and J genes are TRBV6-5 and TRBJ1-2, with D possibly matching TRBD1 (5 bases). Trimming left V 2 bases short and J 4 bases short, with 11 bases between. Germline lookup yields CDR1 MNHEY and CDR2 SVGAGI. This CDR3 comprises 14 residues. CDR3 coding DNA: TGTGCCAGCAGTTACGGTGGCGGGGGCTATGGCTACACCTTC. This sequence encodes CASSYGGGGYGYTF.

CDR3: CACQRAGDQPQHF. The CDR3 DNA sequence: TGTGCCTGCCAGAGGGCCGGGGATCAGCCCCAGCATTTT. The V gene is TRBV30, the J gene TRBJ1-5; unclear D gene. V was pared by 6 bases and J by 5 bases, with 14 bases between. Germline V gene data show CDR1 as GTSNPN and CDR2 as SVGIG (reference sequence). The CDR3 consists of 13 residues.

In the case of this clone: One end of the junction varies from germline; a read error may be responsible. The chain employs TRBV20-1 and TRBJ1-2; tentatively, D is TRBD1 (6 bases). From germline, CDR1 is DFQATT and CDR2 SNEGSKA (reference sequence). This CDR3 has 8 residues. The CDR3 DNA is TGCAGTGCTATGGACAGCCACTTC. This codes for CSAMDSHF.

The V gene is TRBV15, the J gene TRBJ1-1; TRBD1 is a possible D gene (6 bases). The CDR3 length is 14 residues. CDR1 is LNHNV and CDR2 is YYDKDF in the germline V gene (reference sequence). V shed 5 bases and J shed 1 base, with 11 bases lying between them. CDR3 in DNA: TGTGCCACCAGCGGCCTGGACAGGAACACTGAAGCTTTCTTT. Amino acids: CATSGLDRNTEAFF.

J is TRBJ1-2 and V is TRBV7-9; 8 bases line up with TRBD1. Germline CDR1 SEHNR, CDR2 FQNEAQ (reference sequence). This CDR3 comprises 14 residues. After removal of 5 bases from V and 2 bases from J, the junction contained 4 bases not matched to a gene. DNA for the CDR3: TGTGCCAGCAGCACACAGGGGGGAAACTATGGCTACACCTTC. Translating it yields CASSTQGGNYGYTF.

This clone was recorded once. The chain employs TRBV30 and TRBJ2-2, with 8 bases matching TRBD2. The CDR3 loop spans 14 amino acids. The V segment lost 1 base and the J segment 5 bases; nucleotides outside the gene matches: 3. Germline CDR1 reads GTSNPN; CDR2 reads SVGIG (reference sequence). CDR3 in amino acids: CAWSGTSRTGELFF. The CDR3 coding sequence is TGTGCCTGGAGTGGGACTAGCCGAACCGGGGAGCTGTTTTTT.

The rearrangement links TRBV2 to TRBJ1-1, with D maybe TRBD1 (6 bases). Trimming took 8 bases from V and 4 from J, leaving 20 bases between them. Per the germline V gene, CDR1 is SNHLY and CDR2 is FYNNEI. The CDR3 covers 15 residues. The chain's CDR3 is CASSMRGAQSTEAFF. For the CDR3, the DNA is TGTGCCAGCTCCATGCGGGGGGCGCAAAGCACTGAAGCTTTCTTT.

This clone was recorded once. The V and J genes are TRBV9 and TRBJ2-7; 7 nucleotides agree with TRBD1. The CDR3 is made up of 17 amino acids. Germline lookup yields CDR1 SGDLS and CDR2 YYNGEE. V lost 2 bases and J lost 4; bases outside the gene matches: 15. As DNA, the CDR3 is TGTGCCAGCAGCGTTGGGGACAGCCGCATCGAGGGGTACGAGCAGTACTTC. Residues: CASSVGDSRIEGYEQYF. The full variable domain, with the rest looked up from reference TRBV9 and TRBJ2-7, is DSGVTQTPKHLITATGQRVTLRCSPRSGDLSVYWYQQSLDQGLQFLIQYYNGEERAKGNILERFSAQQFPDLHSELNLSSLELGDSALYFCASSVGDSRIEGYEQYFGPGTRLTVT.

The CDR3 DNA reads as TGTGCCAGTAGTATGTGGGTCGGACAGGGGAACACTGAAGCTTTCTTT. The encoded protein is CASSMWVGQGNTEAFF. The chain is built from TRBV19 and TRBJ1-1; TRBD1 matches at 8 bases. Trimming cost V 3 bases and J 1 base; bases outside gene matches: 7. The CDR3 runs to 16 residues. Germline V gene data show CDR1 as LNHDA and CDR2 as SQIVND (reference sequence).

In DNA form, the CDR3 reads TGTGCCAGCAGCCATTCTCCACTCTACGAGCAGTACTTC. This translates into CASSHSPLYEQYF. This chain uses TRBV13 with TRBJ2-7; D remains ambiguous. Germline V gene sequence: CDR1 PRHDT, CDR2 FYEKMQ (reference sequence). V was shortened by 5 bases and J by 3 bases, with 11 bases between the two germline ends. The CDR3 consists of 13 residues.

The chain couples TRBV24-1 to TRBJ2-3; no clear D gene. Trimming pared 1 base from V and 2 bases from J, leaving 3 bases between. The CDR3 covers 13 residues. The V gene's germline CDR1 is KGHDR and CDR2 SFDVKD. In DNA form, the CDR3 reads TGTGCCACCAGTGATTTTAACACAGATACGCAGTATTTT. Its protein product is CATSDFNTDTQYF.

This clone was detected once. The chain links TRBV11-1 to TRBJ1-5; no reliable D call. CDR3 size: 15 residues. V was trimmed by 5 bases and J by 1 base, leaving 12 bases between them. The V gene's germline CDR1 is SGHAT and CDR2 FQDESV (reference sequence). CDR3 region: CASSPGSGSNQPQHF. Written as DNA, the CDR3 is TGTGCCAGCAGCCCGGGAAGTGGGAGCAATCAGCCCCAGCATTTT.

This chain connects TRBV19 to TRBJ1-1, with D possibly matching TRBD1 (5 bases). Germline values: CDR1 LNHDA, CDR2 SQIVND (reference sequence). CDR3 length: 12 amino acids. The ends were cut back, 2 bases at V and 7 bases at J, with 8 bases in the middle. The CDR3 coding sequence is TGTGCCAGTAGTATAAGGGGTTTTGAAGCTTTCTTT. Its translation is CASSIRGFEAFF.